This TCR beta chain was retrieved from a study of T-cell reconstitution after alpha-beta-depleted transplantation in children listed by TCRdb under 2016. Broadly, across the study: The study quantitatively tracked T-cell immune reconstitution after TCRalphabeta/CD19-depleted allogeneic hematopoietic cell transplantation in children using TCR repertoire profiling.

The CDR3 holds 13 amino acids from the cysteine to the phenylalanine. The retained sequence is limited to the CDR3, 39 bases, with the frame set at the first base. The germline V gene encodes CDR1 LGHNA and CDR2 YNFKEQ. The germline V end is reduced by 5 bases and the J end by 5 bases; junction bases left unmatched: 3. In light of the paper, this sample's treatment or condition label describes: allogeneic hematopoietic cell transplantation with graft depleted of TCRalphabeta T cells and CD19 B cells. TCRalphabeta/CD19-depleted allogeneic hematopoietic cell grafts were given to the transplant recipients, all of whom were children. The research as a whole found: The apparently early recovery of alphabetaT-cell counts about two months after transplant reportedly depended on only several hundred rapidly expanded clones that came from non-depleted graft cells. Hyperexpanded clone frequencies declined over subsequent months; after one year, T-cell counts and TCRbeta diversity were mostly attributed to newly produced T cells. In some patients, high TCRbeta diversity at day 60 was attributed to recipient T cells and intrathymic progenitors that had survived conditioning.

This clonotype was detected only a few times. Its target antigen remains unknown. Base qualities are missing; no much larger clone stands one base away. The library was built by means of PCR. Reads for this sample came from an Illumina HiSeq 2500. TCR library preparation used molecular barcoding, with unique molecular identifiers applied to normalize quantification of the TCRbeta repertoire. TCRdb's own reprocessing of the public reads used fastp at Q25 and MiXCR and kept productive beta chains. Each CDR3 protein gets just one entry, which takes the most common genes and DNA from the rows behind it. Present in this sample are roughly 350,000 distinct CDR3 sequences, roughly 16% of which were seen just once. The ten largest account for roughly 40% of the sample.

The sample consisted of PBMCs, mostly from graft donor cells, taken 360 days after TCRalphabeta/CD19-depleted stem cell transplant. The chain joins TRBV4-2 to TRBJ1-5; the junction holds 7 bases that match TRBD1. The clonotype originates from a male patient aged 2-15 years who had a stem cell transplant for acute lymphoblastic leukemia, so the T cells may come from the graft donor. CDR3 loop: CASSGTDDQPQHF. The DNA sequence follows: TGTGCCAGCAGCGGGACAGACGATCAGCCCCAGCATTTT.